The sequence of this T cell receptor (beta chain) was determined in a study of shared clonotypes between healthy human individuals. As for the study in general: Donor composition was two women and a few men, aged 18 to 49.

A split of CD4+ cells into CD45RA+ naive and CD45RA-negative memory subsets was performed. Trimming left V 4 bases short and J 6 bases short, with 10 bases between. Germline V CDR1 and CDR2: SGHVS, FNYEAQ. The length of the CDR3 is 13 residues. Profiled with immunoSEQ multiplex PCR; TCRdb holds only in-frame clones, not every one. Of around 700,000 clones listed, around two thirds are singletons. The table lists this clone with a count of one. The specimen sequenced was memory CD4+ T cells sorted from blood. The subset is: CD45RA-negative fraction. The origin of this receptor is a woman under 40 in good health. The chain couples TRBV7-6 to TRBJ2-1; no clear D. CDR3 protein: CASSSHPSNEQFF. DNA for the CDR3: TGTGCCAGCAGCTCCCATCCTTCCAATGAGCAGTTCTTC. Complete variable domain (other parts from reference TRBV7-6 and TRBJ2-1): GAGVSQSPRYKVTKRGQDVALRCDPISGHVSLYWYRQALGQGPEFLTYFNYEAQQDKSGLPNDRFSAERPEGSISTLTIQRTEQRDSAMYRCASSSHPSNEQFFGPGTRLTVL.